This T cell receptor (beta chain) was obtained from a study of cytomegalovirus exposure and HLA in healthy donors. Points on this clone: Its antigen is not identified.

The PCR contained 60 Vbeta and 13 Jbeta primers. Generated by immunoSEQ multiplex PCR, the TCRdb table keeps only in-frame clones and is missing some. The table shows roughly 100,000 clones, with over 75% occurring only once. Overall study findings and caveats: TCR beta sequences numbering around 15,000 were associated with HLA alleles at 0.05 false discovery rate in a later analysis.

Germline CDR1 and CDR2: MNHNS and SASEGT. The CDR3 runs to 15 residues. The source material was PBMCs. The J gene is TRBJ2-5, the V gene TRBV6-1; tentatively, D is TRBD2 (6 bases). The J call is doubtful: the DNA matches TRBJ2-7 better. This TCR was recovered from a man aged 50-60 years in good health and CMV-seronegative. CDR3 residues: CASSVGGGPSYEQYF. The DNA of the CDR3 is TGTGCCAGCAGCGTTGGGGGAGGCCCCTCCTACGAGCAGTACTTC.